Reported below is one T cell receptor (beta chain). The antigen remains unidentified. The entry originates in a study of shared clonotypes between healthy human individuals. Broader study findings: Represented diversity (both genetic and exposure-history) was limited by the small number of donors. Only blood underwent sampling, and tissue repertoires likely differ.

The length of the CDR3 is 15 residues. The V segment lost 8 bases and the J segment 6 bases; nucleotides outside the gene matches: 14. Germline V lookup: CDR1 SNHLY, CDR2 FYNNEI. Nashville, Tennessee was home to all donors, each a Caucasian adult. Using immunoSEQ multiplex PCR, the repertoire was profiled, and TCRdb retains in-frame clones only, with some absent. The table lists roughly 2,300,000 clones, 85% to 95% of them singletons, with around 0.4% in the top ten. The J gene is TRBJ1-1, the V gene TRBV2; 8 nucleotides align to TRBD1. The specimen was naive CD4+ T cells from PBMCs. Specified subset: CD45RA+ positively selected. The receptor's source is a man between 18 and 29 years old in good health. Some clones in this sample may be carry-over from other donors' samples. DNA of the CDR3: TGTGCCAGCGCTCCTCTCGCGACAGGGGTCTCTGAAGCTTTCTTT. Translating gives CASAPLATGVSEAFF.